The following is a T cell receptor (beta chain) sequence with its context. As yet, its antigen is unknown. These data originate in a study of T cell responses to AZD1222 COVID-19 vaccine. Findings of the study overall: An increase in Spike-specific TCR breadth and depth was observed after two AZD1222 doses. Seropositivity was recorded at baseline in only a handful of AZD1222 recipients. Spike was spanned by vaccine-associated CD4 TCRs, with dominance at 160-218 and 743-854.

Measured with immunoSEQ multiplex PCR; TCRdb has only the in-frame clones, and not every one. The table has 100,000 to 150,000 clones, about nine tenths seen once. Germline loops: CDR1 MNHEY, CDR2 SVGAGI. The CDR3 contains 15 residues. The V gene lost 0 bases and the J gene lost 5 bases, with 13 bases spanning the gap. The sequence came from an adult in good health. V usage is TRBV6-5 and J usage is TRBJ2-5, with D uncertain. This specimen consisted of peripheral blood, obtained on day 0 of AZD1222 vaccination. The CDR3 loop reads CASSYSRRVWETQYF. The CDR3 nucleotides are TGTGCCAGCAGTTACTCGAGGCGTGTATGGGAGACCCAGTACTTC.